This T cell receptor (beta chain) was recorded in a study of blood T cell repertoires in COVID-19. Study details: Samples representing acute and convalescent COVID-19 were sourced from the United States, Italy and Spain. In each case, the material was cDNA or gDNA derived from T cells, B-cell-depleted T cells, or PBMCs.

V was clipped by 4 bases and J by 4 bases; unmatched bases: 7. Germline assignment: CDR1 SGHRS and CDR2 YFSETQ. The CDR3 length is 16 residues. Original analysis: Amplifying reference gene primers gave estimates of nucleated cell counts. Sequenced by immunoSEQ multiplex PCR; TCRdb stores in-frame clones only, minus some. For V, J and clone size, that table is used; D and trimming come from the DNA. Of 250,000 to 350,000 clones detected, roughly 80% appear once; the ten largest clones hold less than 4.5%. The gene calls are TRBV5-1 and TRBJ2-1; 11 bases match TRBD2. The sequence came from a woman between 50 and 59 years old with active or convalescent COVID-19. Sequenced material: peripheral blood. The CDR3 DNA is TGCGCCAGCAGCGAGACTAGCGGGATAGGATACAATGAGCAGTTCTTC. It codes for CASSETSGIGYNEQFF.